Below, 26 T cell receptor beta chains from the same sample are listed, as sequenced in a study of vaccination and CD4 T cells after COVID-19 (dated by TCRdb to 2021 to 2024). Their antigens remain unidentified. Libraries came from PCR. TCRdb names Illumina iSeq 100 as the instrument used. TCR sequencing of DNA from cultured CD4+ T cells used the Oncomine TCR Beta short-read assay at the Johns Hopkins FTIC core. Starting from the raw public reads, TCRdb applied fastp trimming at Q25, assembled clones with MiXCR and retained in-frame beta chains. CDR3 protein duplicates are merged, each entry listing the most common genes and DNA. The sample records more than 14,000 distinct CDR3 sequences, 50% of which are singletons. The leading ten clones occupy 20% to 30% of the sample. The treatment or condition label for this specimen denotes: approximately nine-day PBMC culture with coronavirus spike peptide pools or control peptides (ViraFEST assay).

The input for sequencing was cultured CD4+ T cells from blood, taken after SARS-CoV-2 vaccination. The receptors originated from a human donor with COVID-19.

There are a few counts of this clonotype. The rearrangement joins TRBV11-2 to TRBJ1-2; D ambiguous. V shed 1 base and J shed 8 bases, with 14 bases lying between them. The CDR3 is made up of 14 amino acids. Germline V gives CDR1 SGHAT, CDR2 FQNNGV. CDR3 loop: CASSLGAERGGYTF. The CDR3, as DNA: TGTGCCAGCAGCTTAGGGGCGGAAAGAGGGGGCTACACCTTC.

This sequence joins TRBV19 and TRBJ1-3; D call uncertain. Between the trimmed V and J ends, which lost 7 bases and 2 bases, there was a span of 15 bases. The CDR3 spans 15 residues. Germline lookup yields CDR1 LNHDA and CDR2 SQIVND (reference sequence). Here the CDR3 DNA reads TGTGCCAGTATCATGGCTGTCGGGCCTGGAAACACCATATATTTT. It is translated as CASIMAVGPGNTIYF.

This clonotype was observed a handful of times. The chain combines TRBV20-1 with TRBJ1-4; 9 bases map to TRBD1. This CDR3 has 13 residues. The V gene's germline CDR1 is DFQATT and CDR2 SNEGSKA (reference sequence). Germline trimming cut 6 bases from V and 8 bases from J; bases unmatched to any gene: 7. The CDR3 reads CSAWDRAREKLFF. As DNA, the CDR3 is TGCAGTGCCTGGGACAGGGCACGCGAAAAACTGTTTTTT.

There are a few counts of this clonotype. The chain couples TRBV20-1 to TRBJ2-5; TRBD2 matches 8 bases. Germline V lookup: CDR1 DFQATT, CDR2 SNEGSKA (reference sequence). The CDR3 contains 13 residues. V lost 6 bases to trimming and J lost 5 bases; unmatched junction nucleotides: 8. CDR3: CSAPGGPGETQYF. The CDR3, as DNA: TGCAGTGCCCCGGGGGGGCCTGGGGAGACCCAGTACTTC.

This clonotype was seen a handful of times. The chain couples TRBV20-1 to TRBJ1-2, with no clear D. This CDR3 region has 11 residues. The germline V and J ends were trimmed by 6 bases and 3 bases, with 8 bases remaining between them. Germline V gives CDR1 DFQATT, CDR2 SNEGSKA (reference sequence). The CDR3 nucleotides are TGCAGTGCCTTGAAGGACTATGGCTACACCTTC. It translates to CSALKDYGYTF.

The genes are TRBV6-1 and TRBJ1-2; D might be TRBD1 (6 bases). This CDR3 is 16 amino acids long. V shed 5 bases and J shed 2 bases, with 18 bases lying between them. Germline V lookup: CDR1 MNHNS, CDR2 SASEGT. The CDR3: CASSPEYRALNYGYTF. In DNA, the CDR3 is TGTGCCAGCAGTCCTGAATACAGGGCCCTCAACTATGGCTACACCTTC.

This chain links TRBV10-1 with TRBJ2-7, with D tentatively TRBD1 (6 bases). This CDR3 region has 12 residues. V lost 5 bases, J lost 3 bases, and 8 bases lay in between. CDR1 is WNHNN, CDR2 SYGVQD, per germline (reference sequence). CDR3 DNA sequence: TGCGCCAGCAGTACAGGGTTCTACGAGCAGTACTTC. The encoded protein is CASSTGFYEQYF.

This clonotype has more than one count but fewer than ten. This chain connects TRBV4-3 to TRBJ2-7, with 7 bases lining up with TRBD1. Trimming cost V 3 bases and J 2 bases; bases outside gene matches: 4. Looked up from germline, CDR1 is LGHNA and CDR2 is YSLEER. The CDR3 runs to 14 residues. CDR3 bases: TGCGCCAGCAGCCATCCGGGACAGACCTACGAGCAGTACTTC. Its translation is CASSHPGQTYEQYF.

This sequence joins TRBV6-1 and TRBJ1-5; D gene ambiguous. V lost 3 bases to trimming and J lost 5 bases, with 11 bases between them. This CDR3 spans 14 amino acids. Germline V lookup: CDR1 MNHNS, CDR2 SASEGT. The CDR3 sequence is CASSDNGNYQPQHF. As DNA, the CDR3 is TGTGCCAGCAGTGATAATGGCAATTATCAGCCCCAGCATTTT.

In this sample, this clonotype turned up once. CDR3 residues: CSARDAGTANYGYTF. In DNA form, the CDR3 reads TGCAGTGCTAGAGACGCCGGGACAGCTAACTATGGCTACACCTTC. V gene TRBV20-1 combines with J gene TRBJ1-2; 7 bases agree with TRBD1. Per germline, CDR1 DFQATT and CDR2 SNEGSKA (reference sequence). This CDR3 has 15 amino acids. The ends lost 0 bases at V and 0 bases at J; junction bases unmatched: 4.

The V gene is TRBV5-1, the J gene TRBJ2-7; 10 bases align to TRBD1. Trimming took 0 bases from V and 3 from J; bases not matched to a gene: 0. CDR1 is SGHRS, CDR2 YFSETQ, per germline. The CDR3 has 14 amino acids. The CDR3 is CASSLGDRGYEQYF. The DNA for the CDR3 is TGCGCCAGCAGCTTGGGGGACAGGGGCTACGAGCAGTACTTC.

This clonotype has more than one count but fewer than ten. The chain uses TRBV20-1 and TRBJ2-7, with a possible D match to TRBD2 (7 bases). Trimming shortened V by 0 bases and J by 5 bases, and 14 bases separated the two germline ends. The CDR3 consists of 14 residues. CDR1 and CDR2 from the germline V gene are DFQATT and SNEGSKA (reference sequence). The chain's CDR3 is CSARDARGADEQYF. The CDR3 nucleotides read TGCAGTGCTAGAGATGCCCGGGGGGCCGACGAGCAGTACTTC.

Notes on this clonotype: One end of the junction does not line up with germline, which may come from a read error. The chain joins TRBV6-5 to TRBJ2-7; D is ambiguous. Germline lookup yields CDR1 MNHEY and CDR2 SVGAGI. This CDR3 is 15 amino acids long. CDR3 protein: CAISSPGGPIYEQYF. CDR3 nucleotides: TGTGCCATCAGTTCACCCGGTGGACCCATCTACGAGCAGTACTTC.

For the CDR3, the DNA is TGCAGTGCTAGCACCCACCAAGGGGCGTACACTGAAGCTTTCTTT. Translated, it gives CSASTHQGAYTEAFF. The rearrangement links TRBV20-1 to TRBJ1-1, with a weak D call TRBD1 (5 bases). V was cut by 3 bases and J by 3 bases, with 17 bases left in between. The CDR3 spans 15 residues. Germline assignment: CDR1 DFQATT and CDR2 SNEGSKA (reference sequence).

The chain uses TRBV18 and TRBJ1-2; possibly TRBD1 for D (6 bases). The CDR3 is 15 residues long. CDR1 is KGHSH, CDR2 LQKENI, per germline. V was shortened by 6 bases and J by 1 base, with 15 bases between the two germline ends. The CDR3 DNA follows: TGTGCCAGCTCGCCCAGGGGCCAGGGTAACTATGGCTACACCTTC. Translated: CASSPRGQGNYGYTF. Supplemented by reference TRBV18 and TRBJ1-2, the full variable domain reads NAGVMQNPRHLVRRRGQEARLRCSPMKGHSHVYWYRQLPEEGLKFMVYLQKENIIDESGMPKERFSAEFPKEGPSILRIQQVVRGDSAAYFCASSPRGQGNYGYTFGSGTRLTVV.

This chain connects TRBV20-1 to TRBJ2-7, with 9 positions matching TRBD2. CDR3 length: 15 amino acids. The V and J ends lost 6 bases and 9 bases, in that order; junction bases with no gene match: 18. Germline V lookup: CDR1 DFQATT, CDR2 SNEGSKA (reference sequence). CDR3 sequence (DNA): TGCAGTGCGTATGCCCTGGGACTAGCCGATTCCGGGCAGTACTTC. Translating gives CSAYALGLADSGQYF.

The rearrangement uses TRBV10-3 and TRBJ2-1; TRBD2 matches at 7 bases. Germline loops: CDR1 ENHRY, CDR2 SYGVKD. Germline trimming cut 8 bases from V and 4 bases from J; bases unmatched to any gene: 8. The CDR3 contains 14 residues. CDR3 sequence (DNA): TGTGCCATCTGCCGGGACTATACGTACAATGAGCAGTTCTTC. Its translation is CAICRDYTYNEQFF.

By its share, this clonotype is medium-sized. The rearrangement uses TRBV19 and TRBJ1-1; no firm D call. Germline V gives CDR1 LNHDA, CDR2 SQIVND (reference sequence). Trimming cost V 7 bases and J 2 bases, with 11 bases left between them. The CDR3 has 13 residues. The CDR3 sequence: CASTLSFNTEAFF. The CDR3 coding sequence is TGTGCCAGTACCTTGTCGTTTAACACTGAAGCTTTCTTT.

The chain is built from TRBV11-3 and TRBJ2-3, with D uncertain. The CDR3 spans 13 residues. Trimming took off 5 bases at V and 6 bases at J, with 12 bases between the two ends. Germline assignment: CDR1 SGHNT and CDR2 YENEEA. The CDR3 DNA follows: TGTGCCAGCAGCCCCGAAGGTGGGGATACGCAGTATTTT. Its translation is CASSPEGGDTQYF.

This clonotype appeared a single time. V usage is TRBV5-4 and J usage is TRBJ2-3; D ambiguous. The CDR3 covers 14 residues. The V end was cut by 1 base, the J end by 2 bases, with 8 bases between. The germline V gene encodes CDR1 SGHNT and CDR2 YYREEE (reference sequence). Here the CDR3 reads CASSLTKSTDTQYF. For the CDR3, the DNA is TGTGCCAGCAGCTTGACTAAATCCACAGATACGCAGTATTTT.

This clonotype is a singleton in its sample. This sequence joins TRBV9 and TRBJ1-2, with a weak D call TRBD1 (6 bases). There are 12 residues in the CDR3. CDR1 and CDR2 (germline): SGDLS, YYNGEE. V was shortened by 4 bases and J by 9 bases, with 13 bases between the two germline ends. CDR3 in amino acids: CASSSTGSRYTF. The CDR3 bases are TGTGCCAGCAGCTCCACAGGGTCGCGCTACACCTTC. Together with reference TRBV9 and TRBJ1-2, the CDR3 gives the full variable domain: DSGVTQTPKHLITATGQRVTLRCSPRSGDLSVYWYQQSLDQGLQFLIQYYNGEERAKGNILERFSAQQFPDLHSELNLSSLELGDSALYFCASSSTGSRYTFGSGTRLTVV.

V and J are TRBV11-2 and TRBJ1-5, with D tentatively TRBD1 (6 bases). Trimming took 1 base from V and 4 from J, leaving 20 bases between them. Germline V CDR1 and CDR2: SGHAT, FQNNGV. The CDR3 loop spans 18 amino acids. CDR3 bases: TGTGCCAGCAGCTTAGGTGGGTCCAGGGGTACAGAGAATCAGCCCCAGCATTTT. Its translation: CASSLGGSRGTENQPQHF.

This clonotype has just a few counts. The chain combines TRBV6-1 with TRBJ1-2; D unclear. Germline V gene sequence: CDR1 MNHNS, CDR2 SASEGT. CDR3 length: 12 residues. V lost 10 bases to trimming and J lost 3 bases, with 12 bases between them. The CDR3 DNA sequence: TGTGCCACTTCCCACTTCTACTATGGCTACACCTTC. This translates into CATSHFYYGYTF.

V and J are TRBV7-6 and TRBJ1-1; possible D gene TRBD1, 5 bases. Germline V gene lookup returns CDR1 SGHVS and CDR2 FNYEAQ. This CDR3 comprises 13 residues. Trimming shortened V by 1 base and J by 5 bases, and 8 bases separated the two germline ends. CDR3 in DNA: TGTGCCAGCAGCTTAGACAGGTTAACTGAAGCTTTCTTT. The encoded protein is CASSLDRLTEAFF. The full variable domain, with the rest looked up from reference TRBV7-6 and TRBJ1-1, is GAGVSQSPRYKVTKRGQDVALRCDPISGHVSLYWYRQALGQGPEFLTYFNYEAQQDKSGLPNDRFSAERPEGSISTLTIQRTEQRDSAMYRCASSLDRLTEAFFGQGTRLTVV.

V and J are TRBV19 and TRBJ1-5; possible D gene TRBD1, 6 bases. Germline CDR1 and CDR2: LNHDA and SQIVND (reference sequence). The CDR3 has 13 amino acids. Deletions cut 10 bases from V and 5 bases from J, with 15 bases between. CDR3 sequence (DNA): TGTGCCACTTCGGACAGATTCGATCAGCCCCAGCATTTT. It specifies CATSDRFDQPQHF.

The rearrangement uses TRBV19 and TRBJ1-6, with a weak D call TRBD1 (5 bases). The length of the CDR3 is 15 residues. The germline V gene has CDR1 LNHDA and CDR2 SQIVND (reference sequence). V lost 5 bases and J lost 7, with 15 bases in between. CDR3 protein: CASSQRGGVNSPLHF. The CDR3 bases are TGTGCCAGTAGTCAACGGGGGGGGGTCAATTCACCCCTCCACTTT. Full variable domain (missing parts from reference TRBV19 and TRBJ1-6): DGGITQSPKYLFRKEGQNVTLSCEQNLNHDAMYWYRQDPGQGLRLIYYSQIVNDFQKGDIAEGYSVSREKKESFPLTVTSAQKNPTAFYLCASSQRGGVNSPLHFGNGTRLTVT.